This TCR beta chain was profiled in a study of blood T cell repertoires in COVID-19. Study summary: Sample material is recorded as cDNA or gDNA derived from T cells, B-cell-depleted T cells, or PBMCs.

Cohort allocation depended upon clinical history that participants reported. Per the study methods: The assay estimated nucleated cells by amplifying reference gene primers. Only in-frame clones appear in the TCRdb table, and some are missing; sequencing was by immunoSEQ multiplex PCR. V and J calls and clone size follow that table, whereas D and trimming were derived from the DNA. The data hold hundreds of thousands of clones, with approximately 90% observed a single time. The sequence was obtained from a man in his forties or fifties who had been exposed to COVID-19. Sequencing used PBMCs or T cells enriched from blood (not recorded which).

The CDR3 spells CASSPPGQALSNTGELFF. For the CDR3, the DNA is TGTGCCAGCAGTCCCCCGGGACAGGCCCTTTCCAACACCGGGGAGCTGTTTTTT. The chain has TRBV28 and TRBJ2-2; 8 bases map to TRBD1. The V segment lost 5 bases and the J segment 2 bases; nucleotides outside the gene matches: 13. This CDR3 has 18 residues. Germline V lookup: CDR1 MDHEN, CDR2 SYDVKM.